Presented here are 27 T cell receptor beta chains from one specimen sequenced in a study of blood T cell repertoires in COVID-19. Data came from immunoSEQ multiplex PCR; TCRdb stores just in-frame clones and leaves some out. The data contain over 70,000 clones, approximately 86% of them singletons. Sample: peripheral blood. Every receptor here comes from a human donor in a cohort sampled during active COVID-19.

This chain connects TRBV24-1 to TRBJ2-7, with a possible D match to TRBD2 (6 bases). CDR3 length: 19 residues. Germline CDR1 reads KGHDR; CDR2 reads SFDVKD. Trimming removed 2 bases at V and 7 bases at J, with 29 bases between. The CDR3 loop is CATSDSPGRGPAGENEQYF. CDR3 bases: TGTGCCACCAGTGATTCACCTGGTAGGGGCCCAGCGGGCGAAAATGAGCAGTACTTC.

V and J are TRBV7-3 and TRBJ2-3, with 8 bases that match TRBD1. V lost 4 bases, J lost 3 bases, and 6 bases stayed unmatched. The V gene's germline CDR1 is SGHTA and CDR2 FQGTGA. CDR3 length: 15 amino acids. CDR3 DNA: TGTGCCAGCAGCTATGGGGGGACAGGAACAGATACGCAGTATTTT. Protein product: CASSYGGTGTDTQYF.

The CDR3 DNA is TGTGCCAGCAGCCCTATGACAGGGCCCTACGAGCAGTACTTC. Amino acids: CASSPMTGPYEQYF. This chain joins TRBV7-2 and TRBJ2-7, with TRBD1 matching 7 bases. Germline CDR1 SGHTA, CDR2 FQGNSA. Trimming took 5 bases from V and 2 from J; bases not matched to a gene: 6. The CDR3 length is 14 residues. The full variable domain, completed using reference TRBV7-2 and TRBJ2-7, is GAGVSQSPSNKVTEKGKDVELRCDPISGHTALYWYRQSLGQGLEFLIYFQGNSAPDKSGLPSDRFSAERTGGSVSTLTIQRTQQEDSAVYLCASSPMTGPYEQYFGPGTRLTVT.

This chain connects TRBV6-5 to TRBJ1-2; 7 bases agree with TRBD1. The germline CDR1 and CDR2 sequences are MNHEY and SVGAGI. CDR3 length equals 14 residues. J gave up 1 base and V 6 bases, and 5 bases lay outside the gene matches. The CDR3 region is CASRQGSLNYGYTF. CDR3 sequence (DNA): TGTGCCAGCAGACAGGGGTCCCTTAACTATGGCTACACCTTC.

V gene TRBV15 combines with J gene TRBJ1-2; the D is unclear. V dropped 1 base and J dropped 0 bases, with 6 bases sitting between them. The CDR3 is 14 amino acids. CDR1 is LNHNV, CDR2 YYDKDF, per germline (reference sequence). In DNA form, the CDR3 reads TGTGCCACCAGCAGAGCCGGGTCTAACTATGGCTACACCTTC. It translates to CATSRAGSNYGYTF.

V gene TRBV28 combines with J gene TRBJ2-5; no reliable D call. CDR3 length equals 15 residues. Germline CDR1 and CDR2: MDHEN and SYDVKM. Between the trimmed V and J ends, which lost 1 base and 5 bases, there was a span of 14 bases. The CDR3 loop is CASSLSGNEAETQYF. The CDR3 bases are TGTGCCAGCAGTTTATCTGGTAATGAGGCGGAGACCCAGTACTTC.

This chain connects TRBV9 to TRBJ1-3; TRBD1 matches at 7 bases. The CDR3 extends over 17 amino acids. Losses at the gene ends were 3 bases for V and 0 bases for J; bases not matched to a gene: 9. The germline CDR1 and CDR2 sequences are SGDLS and YYNGEE. The CDR3 sequence: CASSAALDRSSGNTIYF. CDR3 sequence (DNA): TGTGCCAGCAGCGCCGCCTTGGACAGGAGCTCTGGAAACACCATATATTTT. Complete variable domain (other parts from reference TRBV9 and TRBJ1-3): DSGVTQTPKHLITATGQRVTLRCSPRSGDLSVYWYQQSLDQGLQFLIQYYNGEERAKGNILERFSAQQFPDLHSELNLSSLELGDSALYFCASSAALDRSSGNTIYFGEGSWLTVV.

The chain carries TRBV28 and TRBJ1-5, with 9 bases identical to TRBD1. Trimming took 5 bases from V and 3 from J; bases not matched to a gene: 8. This CDR3 spans 16 amino acids. CDR1 is MDHEN and CDR2 is SYDVKM in the germline V gene. This CDR3 reads CASSPAGTGYNQPQHF. CDR3 in DNA: TGTGCCAGCAGTCCCGCCGGGACAGGGTACAATCAGCCCCAGCATTTT.

This chain uses TRBV27 with TRBJ1-1, with D possibly being TRBD1 (5 bases). The CDR3 contains 15 residues. Germline V gives CDR1 MNHEY, CDR2 SMNVEV (reference sequence). CDR3 in amino acids: CASFSRGALNTEAFF. CDR3 nucleotides: TGTGCGTCCTTCTCTAGGGGCGCATTGAACACTGAAGCTTTCTTT.

The chain links TRBV19 to TRBJ2-1; TRBD2 matches at 7 bases. V was pared by 4 bases and J by 4 bases, with 4 bases of the junction left unmatched. This CDR3 is 14 amino acids long. Germline CDR1 is LNHDA and CDR2 is SQIVND (reference sequence). The CDR3 DNA reads as TGTGCCAGTAGTACCCTAGCGGATTACAATGAGCAGTTCTTC. Amino acids: CASSTLADYNEQFF.

This chain connects TRBV29-1 to TRBJ1-2, with D possibly TRBD1 on 5 matching bases. CDR3 size: 13 residues. V dropped 4 bases and J dropped 8 bases, with 17 bases sitting between them. Germline V lookup: CDR1 SQVTM, CDR2 ANQGSEA. CDR3 residues: CSVAPGKGYGYTF. CDR3 DNA: TGCAGCGTTGCTCCAGGGAAGGGTTACGGCTACACCTTC.

For this clone: Other DNA sequences in this specimen translate into the identical CDR3. This chain uses TRBV5-1 with TRBJ2-5; weak D call: TRBD1 (5 bases). Trimming stripped 0 bases from V and 5 bases from J, with 5 bases between. The germline V gene has CDR1 SGHRS and CDR2 YFSETQ. This CDR3 is built from 12 residues. For the CDR3, the DNA is TGCGCCAGCAGCTTGGCAGGGGAGACCCAGTACTTC. This translates into CASSLAGETQYF.

V is TRBV30 and J is TRBJ1-2, with no clear D. CDR1 GTSNPN and CDR2 SVGIG come from the germline V gene (reference sequence). Trimming removed 1 base at V and 3 bases at J, with 6 bases between. CDR3 length: 12 residues. The CDR3 nucleotides are TGTGCCTGGAGTGACAGTTACTATGGCTACACCTTC. Amino acid sequence: CAWSDSYYGYTF.

The chain's CDR3 is CASSLTGTGDYYEQFF. CDR3 DNA: TGTGCCAGCAGCTTAACCGGGACAGGGGATTATTATGAGCAGTTCTTC. V and J are TRBV7-3 and TRBJ2-1; 10 nucleotides match TRBD1. Germline V CDR1 and CDR2: SGHTA, FQGTGA. The CDR3 runs to 16 residues. The V and J ends lost 0 bases and 8 bases, in that order; junction bases with no gene match: 7.

V gene TRBV7-2 combines with J gene TRBJ2-3, with 7 bases lining up with TRBD1. Unmatched junction bases numbered 5, after V lost 4 bases and J lost 4 bases. The CDR3 has 14 amino acids. The germline gives CDR1 SGHTA, CDR2 FQGNSA. The DNA of the CDR3 is TGTGCCAGCAGCTCATTTCAGGGGGCAGATACGCAGTATTTT. This codes for CASSSFQGADTQYF.

The chain combines TRBV10-3 with TRBJ2-3; TRBD2 is a possible D gene (6 bases). The germline V gene encodes CDR1 ENHRY and CDR2 SYGVKD. V gave up 1 base and J gave up 0 bases, with 17 bases separating them. CDR3 length equals 18 residues. The CDR3 sequence: CAISEFAGTGSSTDTQYF. CDR3 nucleotides: TGTGCCATCAGTGAGTTTGCGGGGACTGGTTCTAGCACAGATACGCAGTATTTT.

This rearrangement joins TRBV25-1 to TRBJ2-7; D is possibly TRBD1 (6 bases). This CDR3 is 12 amino acids long. Germline V gives CDR1 MGHDK, CDR2 SYGVNS. Trimming left V 5 bases short and J 4 bases short, with 9 bases between. The CDR3 region is CASSRGGYEQYF. In nucleotides, the CDR3 is TGTGCCAGCAGTCGAGGGGGTTACGAGCAGTACTTC.

The chain couples TRBV6-5 to TRBJ1-1; possible D gene TRBD1, 6 bases. This CDR3 has 14 residues. V lost 6 bases and J 5 bases, leaving 16 bases between the germline ends. CDR1 is MNHEY and CDR2 is SVGAGI in the germline V gene. CDR3 amino acids: CASSLGARKTEAFF. The CDR3 DNA reads TGTGCCAGCAGCCTGGGGGCGCGGAAGACTGAAGCTTTCTTT.

This clone was recorded only once. The V call is TRBV30, the J call TRBJ1-2; D unclear. The V and J ends lost 4 bases and 7 bases respectively, with 13 bases between them. The CDR3 loop spans 12 amino acids. The germline V gene encodes CDR1 GTSNPN and CDR2 SVGIG (reference sequence). The DNA of the CDR3 is TGTGCCTGGACCGTTCGACTGGGTGGCTACACCTTC. Its translation: CAWTVRLGGYTF.

The chain uses TRBV28 and TRBJ2-7; 7 nucleotides agree with TRBD2. The germline gives CDR1 MDHEN, CDR2 SYDVKM. V lost 1 base and J lost 3; bases outside the gene matches: 3. CDR3 length: 14 residues. CDR3 DNA: TGTGCCAGCAGTTTATCGGGGAGGGTCTACGAGCAGTACTTC. Amino acids: CASSLSGRVYEQYF. Supplemented by reference TRBV28 and TRBJ2-7, the full variable domain reads DVKVTQSSRYLVKRTGEKVFLECVQDMDHENMFWYRQDPGLGLRLIYFSYDVKMKEKGDIPEGYSVSREKKERFSLILESASTNQTSMYLCASSLSGRVYEQYFGPGTRLTVT.

This clone was seen once. This sequence joins TRBV19 and TRBJ2-5; D might be TRBD2 (6 bases). The ends were cut back, 5 bases at V and 4 bases at J, with 14 bases in the middle. Germline values: CDR1 LNHDA, CDR2 SQIVND (reference sequence). This CDR3 has 14 residues. DNA of the CDR3: TGTGCCAGTAGTCTAACGGGGGTCGTAGAGACCCAGTACTTC. Encoded protein: CASSLTGVVETQYF. Combining the CDR3 with reference TRBV19 and TRBJ2-5 gives the whole variable domain DGGITQSPKYLFRKEGQNVTLSCEQNLNHDAMYWYRQDPGQGLRLIYYSQIVNDFQKGDIAEGYSVSREKKESFPLTVTSAQKNPTAFYLCASSLTGVVETQYFGPGTRLLVL.

DNA of the CDR3: TGTGCCAGCAGCGCCCGAACCTCTAGCGGGGGAGAGCAGTTCTTC. Encoded protein: CASSARTSSGGEQFF. The rearrangement links TRBV9 to TRBJ2-1, with TRBD2 matching over 10 bases. The CDR3 loop spans 15 amino acids. Germline V lookup: CDR1 SGDLS, CDR2 YYNGEE. V lost 3 bases to trimming and J lost 10 bases; unmatched junction nucleotides: 10.

The V call is TRBV6-1, the J call TRBJ1-4; D is undetermined. Trimming stripped 0 bases from V and 3 bases from J, with 8 bases between. The CDR3 spans 15 residues. CDR1 MNHNS and CDR2 SASEGT come from the germline V gene. The CDR3 here is CASSEARGSNEKLFF. Here the CDR3 DNA reads TGTGCCAGCAGTGAAGCCAGAGGCTCTAATGAAAAACTGTTTTTT.

The chain carries TRBV28 and TRBJ2-6; D uncertain. Germline CDR1 MDHEN, CDR2 SYDVKM. The CDR3 length is 13 residues. The V and J ends lost 6 bases and 4 bases respectively, with 7 bases between them. CDR3 in amino acids: CASRSTGANVLTF. CDR3 nucleotides: TGTGCCAGCAGGAGCACGGGGGCCAACGTCCTGACTTTC.

DNA for the CDR3: TGCGCCAGCAGCCAAGCCGCGCCAGGGGGACATAATTCACCCCTCCACTTT. Translation: CASSQAAPGGHNSPLHF. The chain uses TRBV4-1 and TRBJ1-6, with TRBD1 identical over 7 bases. The CDR3 has 17 amino acids. In germline, CDR1 is MGHRA, CDR2 YSYEKL. J lost 5 bases, V lost 1 base, and 8 bases had no gene match.

The V call is TRBV5-6, the J call TRBJ2-7; 7 bases map to TRBD1. The germline V gene encodes CDR1 SGHDT and CDR2 YYEEEE. The CDR3 contains 14 residues. The V segment lost 4 bases and the J segment 2 bases; nucleotides outside the gene matches: 6. The CDR3 coding sequence is TGTGCCAGCAGCCGGGCCGGGACAGCCTACGAGCAGTACTTC. It encodes CASSRAGTAYEQYF.

J is TRBJ1-4 and V is TRBV27; D remains unclear. V was cut by 2 bases and J by 11 bases, with 12 bases left in between. CDR3 length: 13 amino acids. CDR1 is MNHEY, CDR2 SMNVEV, per germline (reference sequence). Here the CDR3 reads CASSLVRSAKLFF. The CDR3, as DNA: TGTGCCAGCAGTTTAGTTCGCAGTGCTAAACTGTTTTTT.